Reported below is one T cell receptor beta chain. This clone's antigen is unknown. The input lacks base qualities; no much larger clone sits a single base away. Library preparation was by the immunoSEQ multiplex PCR assay. For the multiplex PCR, a mixture combining 60 forward primers for TCR Vbeta segments and 13 reverse primers for TCR Jbeta segments was used. A multiplex PCR assay on genomic DNA amplified the CDR3 region of rearranged TCR beta genes. The Illumina HiSeq System was used to sequence the amplified TCR beta libraries as 87-base-pair reads. The authors processed their data as follows. A later analysis tallied tens of millions of unique TCR beta chains across the 666 repertoires, and approximately 12 million of those chains were shared by two or more donors. Raw reads were error-corrected and collapsed into unique sequences with a nearest-neighbor algorithm that merged closely related sequences to remove PCR and sequencing errors. V, D and J gene segments were assigned by aligning CDR3 sequences to IMGT reference sequences. For a sequence to be retained, a match of at least six nucleotides to both a V gene segment and a J gene segment was required. Rearrangements were called productive when the CDR3 lacked stop codons and stayed in frame with V and J; all others were non-productive. CDR3 was defined according to IMGT convention as the region running from the second conserved V-encoded cysteine to the conserved J-encoded phenylalanine. The earlier analysis of about 610 of the donors excluded sequences that lacked an unambiguous match to a single V gene segment. An earlier analysis of some 610 of the donors called V segments functional above 56.7% productive rearrangements and segregating when the between-donor standard deviation exceeded 5%. A statistical classification framework was developed to diagnose cytomegalovirus status using the catalog of TCR beta chain sequences. V and J gene assignment, in a later analysis, came from comparing TCR nucleotide sequences with IMGT/GENE-DB human TR gene sequences. A later analysis assigned CDR3 sequences and most-parsimonious VDJ recombination scenarios with the TCRdist pipeline. In a later analysis, each TCR beta chain was defined by its CDR3 amino acid sequence together with its V-gene family, and reads without a unique V-gene family were excluded. In a later analysis, approximately 640 highly shared, low-generation-probability nucleotide sequences were removed to address suspected cross-contamination and a sequencing artifact. In a later analysis, a clonal expansion index for each public chain was calculated from normalized within-repertoire ranks of inferred template counts. Generation probabilities in a later analysis came from a VDJ recombination model fitted to out-of-frame rearrangements, and those results were checked against IGoR. In a later analysis, TCR-TCR, TCR-HLA and TCR-CMV co-occurrence was scored with hypergeometric tests, and a repertoire-size bias correction was applied to TCR pairs. False discovery rates were estimated in a later analysis by permuting HLA or CMV assignments 20 times. In a later analysis, co-occurring TCRs were grouped with DBSCAN, and TCRdist sequence similarity was added when clustering was performed within HLA-allele-positive subsets. For co-occurrence clustering, repertoires with fewer than 30,000 or more than 120,000 public chains were excluded, along with about five repertoires with anomalous nucleotide sharing. Drawn from immuneACCESS, this table holds only the in-frame rearrangements with V and J called that TCRdb kept. Clones are partly lost; checked studies trace under half to an unresolved V gene and leave the rest unexplained. V, J and clone size derive from that table, while D and trimming were established from the DNA sequence. This sample lists 170,000 or so clones; about 73% were detected once. The ten largest account for approximately 3.1% of the sample.

The cohort comprised approximately 700 healthy bone marrow donors. At the time of sampling, all cohort members were nominally healthy, though unrecorded immune exposures were likely present. The donor tested CMV seronegative, placing the donor among the 350 or so seronegative members of the cohort. Every donor gave a peripheral blood sample, and the peripheral blood mononuclear cells from that sample were used for TCR beta sequencing. Genomic DNA extraction from the blood cell samples was performed with the Qiagen DNeasy Blood Extraction Kit. CDR1 and CDR2 were assigned from the germline V gene (reference sequence) as LNHDA and SQIVND. Trimming removed 8 bases from V and 0 bases from J; the gene matches leave 1 base unexplained. From the cysteine up to the phenylalanine, the CDR3 has a length of 13 residues. The read is trimmed to its CDR3 DNA, 39 bases read in frame from base 1. This specimen belongs to a study of cytomegalovirus exposure and HLA in healthy donors (dated by TCRdb to the late 2010s). As for the study more broadly: In an earlier analysis of several hundred of the donors, 250 to 350 Gb of sequence data and roughly 100 million unique TCR beta sequences from roughly 180 million T cells were reported. Along with the approximately 700-subject first cohort, a separate validation cohort of over 90 different subjects was used. A later genetic analysis used genome-wide SNP genotypes for about three fifths of the 666 donors, treating that subset as a discovery cohort. A later analysis re-examined previously published TCR beta repertoires from more than 550 donors and added high-resolution HLA genotyping to investigate patterns of TCR occurrence. Donor age, sex, ethnicity and CMV serostatus were collected together with the repertoire data. An earlier analysis of about 620 of the donors applied high-throughput TCR beta sequencing to assess whether each TCR beta V gene segment acted as functional or pseudogenic. The study combined high-throughput TCR immunosequencing, statistical association of individual TCRs with disease status, and machine learning to predict cytomegalovirus infection status. Rather than drawing on any new phenotypic data, the later analysis identified candidate immune exposures from TCR beta sequences and the way those sequences occurred across donors. HLA typing covered class I and class II loci at four-digit resolution. Four to six DR-DQ haplotypes were handled as single units for association and clustering, since linkage in the cohort was strong. The study was designed to test whether signatures of past pathogen exposure could be identified by cataloging public T cell receptors. Using immunosequencing, the study profiled T cell repertoires from around 670 subjects and related those repertoires to cytomegalovirus serostatus. Among a few hundred genotyped donors of the cohort, an average of 235,054 unique TCR beta nucleotide sequences were sequenced per donor, around a sixth of them non-productive. Every repertoire in the discovery cohort had been generated on one and the same sequencing platform. Approximately 300 gigabases of sequencing data and around 90 million unique TCR sequences made up an early release that covered fewer than 650 HLA-typed donors. Of the roughly 400 genotyped donors, around 81% fell in the genetic ancestry cluster associated with self-reported Caucasian donors. Typing coverage differed by locus: A, B, C, DRB1 and DQB1 were typed in roughly 620-630 donors, DQA1 in about 510, DPA1 in 606, and DPB1 in roughly 470. Here is what the overall study found, with its caveats: A few of the identified cytomegalovirus-associated TCR beta chains were confirmed in vitro to be specific for cytomegalovirus antigens. Immune exposure information for the cohort was limited to CMV serostatus. At a false discovery rate of 0.05, a later analysis linked about 17,000 TCR beta sequences to specific HLA alleles. According to the authors, the approach could potentially be generalized to other disease states and immunological phenotypes. Linkage disequilibrium might explain the correlated functional status among segregating V segments, but an unknown experimental factor could not be excluded. In a later analysis, several top co-occurrence clusters were reported to appear linked to parvovirus B19, influenza, CMV and Epstein-Barr virus. Because the 87-base-pair reads could not distinguish some IMGT-functional V segments, including TRBV6-2 and TRBV6-3, those segments were excluded. The study listed 164 TCR beta chains as associated with cytomegalovirus. Across donors, most TCR sequences were observed very rarely, whereas some public TCRs were present in many individuals. Because counts were too low, about 18 rarely observed V segments, including chromosome 9 orphons, were excluded from the earlier analysis of 587 of the donors. In a later analysis, HLA-associated TCR beta chains showed more clonal expansion and lower generation probabilities than non-associated chains that were equally common. According to a later analysis, TCR association rates differed among HLA loci, with DRB1 alleles showing the most associated TCRs and HLA-C alleles showing the fewest. This cohort had only TCR beta chains sequenced, and the lack of alpha or paired-chain data limited which features could be detected. Strong co-occurrence of HLA alleles, especially DR and DQ, made assigning TCR associations to individual alleles difficult. An earlier analysis of approximately 500 of the donors showed that most TCR beta V segments appeared in productive rearrangements either about 87% or about 30% of the time, which broadly matched IMGT annotations. According to a later genetic analysis, donors in an Asian-associated ancestry cluster had fewer N-insertions in productive TCRs than the approximately 630-donor mean. The sequencing pipeline was judged likely to have produced a cluster of highly shared sequence variants as a technical artifact. In a later genetic analysis, a missense DCLRE1C variant was associated with V-gene and J-gene trimming of TCR beta chains, and the association was replicated in an independent cohort. Because some donors lacked HLA typing at each locus, the association tests relied only on the typed subset. Cytomegalovirus status was reported to be diagnosed by the classifier with high specificity and sensitivity in both the original and validation cohorts. Roughly uniform sequencing depth across donors was assumed in presence/absence analyses, although this assumption may not hold. A further reported finding was that TCR beta sequences accurately predicted the HLA-A and HLA-B alleles for most subjects in the first cohort. A later analysis found that most CMV-associated TCR beta chains appeared HLA-restricted, with HLA associations seemingly driven largely by CMV exposure.

This chain joins TRBV19 to TRBJ1-1; TRBD1 matches 9 bases in the middle. The sequence derives from a woman aged 40 to 50 in good health and CMV-seronegative. Material for sequencing was PBMCs. CDR3 protein: CASGTGMNTEAFF. The DNA reads TGTGCCAGTGGGACAGGGATGAACACTGAAGCTTTCTTT.